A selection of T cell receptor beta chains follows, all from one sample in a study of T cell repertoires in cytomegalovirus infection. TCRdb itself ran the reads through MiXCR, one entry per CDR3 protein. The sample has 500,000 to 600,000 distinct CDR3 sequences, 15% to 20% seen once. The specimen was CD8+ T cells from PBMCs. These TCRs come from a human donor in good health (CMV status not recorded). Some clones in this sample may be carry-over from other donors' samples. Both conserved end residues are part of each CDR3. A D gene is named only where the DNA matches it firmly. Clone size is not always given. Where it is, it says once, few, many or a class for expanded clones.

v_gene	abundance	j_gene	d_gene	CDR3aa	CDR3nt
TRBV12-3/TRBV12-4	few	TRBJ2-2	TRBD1	CAADRDTGELFF	TGTGCTGCTGACAGGGACACCGGGGAGCTGTTTTTT
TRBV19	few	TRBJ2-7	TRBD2	CASSPRGYTEQYF	TGTGCCAGTAGCCCGCGGGGGTATACCGAGCAGTACTTC
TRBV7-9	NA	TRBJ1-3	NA	CASSFIRDGNSGNTIYF	TGTGCCAGCAGCTTCATCCGGGACGGGAACTCTGGAAACACCATATATTTT
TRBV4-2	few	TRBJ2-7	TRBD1	CASSQVLGTAAYEQYF	TGTGCCAGCAGCCAAGTGCTTGGGACAGCTGCCTACGAGCAGTACTTC
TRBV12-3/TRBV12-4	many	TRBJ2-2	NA	CASSRGRAGELFF	TGTGCCAGCAGCCGGGGAAGGGCCGGGGAGCTGTTTTTT
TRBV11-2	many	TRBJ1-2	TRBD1	CASSLAPGTGNYGDYGYTF	TGTGCCAGCAGCTTAGCCCCTGGGACAGGGAATTATGGAGACTATGGCTACACCTTC
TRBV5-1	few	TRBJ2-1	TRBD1	CASSLLTGGTYNEQFF	TGCGCCAGCAGCTTGCTTACAGGGGGAACATACAATGAGCAGTTCTTC
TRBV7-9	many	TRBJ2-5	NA	CASSALALETQYF	TGTGCCAGCAGCGCACTAGCATTGGAGACCCAGTACTTC
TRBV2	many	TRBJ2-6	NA	CASRGPVSGANVLTF	TGTGCCAGCAGGGGACCTGTTTCTGGGGCCAACGTCCTGACTTTC
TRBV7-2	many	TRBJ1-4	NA	CASSLWGGMPNEKLFF	TGTGCCAGCAGCTTATGGGGAGGCATGCCTAATGAAAAACTGTTTTTT
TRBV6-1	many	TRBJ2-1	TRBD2	CASRDRLAGNPHEQFF	TGTGCCAGCAGGGACCGACTAGCGGGAAACCCTCATGAGCAGTTCTTC
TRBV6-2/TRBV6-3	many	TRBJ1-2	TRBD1	CASRDPGQPKNGYTF	TGTGCCAGCAGGGACCCGGGACAGCCCAAGAATGGCTACACCTTC
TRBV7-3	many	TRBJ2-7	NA	CASSLTKGREQYF	TGTGCCAGCAGCTTAACGAAAGGGCGCGAGCAGTACTTC
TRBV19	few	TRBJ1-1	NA	CASSIDYGVEAFF	TGTGCCAGTAGTATAGATTACGGGGTTGAAGCTTTCTTT
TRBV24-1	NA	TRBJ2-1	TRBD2	CATNPGLAGENEQFF	TGTGCCACAAACCCGGGACTAGCGGGAGAGAATGAGCAGTTCTTC
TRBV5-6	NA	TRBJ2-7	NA	CASSLLLGPASEQYF	TGTGCCAGCAGCTTGCTCCTGGGCCCGGCGAGCGAGCAGTACTTC
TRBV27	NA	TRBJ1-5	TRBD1	CASRGTGELYSNQPQHF	TGTGCCAGCAGGGGGACAGGGGAGCTCTATAGCAATCAGCCCCAGCATTTT
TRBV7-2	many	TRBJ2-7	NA	CASSAGLPYEQYF	TGTGCCAGCAGCGCCGGCCTTCCCTACGAGCAGTACTTC
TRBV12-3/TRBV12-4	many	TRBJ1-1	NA	CASTPQGANTEAFF	TGTGCCAGCACCCCACAGGGAGCAAACACTGAAGCTTTCTTT
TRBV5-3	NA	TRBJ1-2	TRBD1	CASSSSPGQAVRSDYTF	TGTGCCAGCAGCTCCTCACCGGGACAGGCGGTTCGGAGTGACTACACCTTC
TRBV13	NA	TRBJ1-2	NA	CASSFSTDFPNYGYTF	TGTGCCAGCAGCTTCTCCACAGACTTTCCTAACTATGGCTACACCTTC
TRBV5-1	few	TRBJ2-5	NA	CASSDRLAAVETQYF	TGCGCCAGCAGCGATAGACTCGCGGCAGTGGAGACCCAGTACTTC
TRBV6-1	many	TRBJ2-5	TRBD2	CASIRRLADQETQYF	TGTGCCAGCATTCGGCGACTAGCGGATCAAGAGACCCAGTACTTC
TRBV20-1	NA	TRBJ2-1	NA	CSARVPSGPYNEQFF	TGCAGTGCTAGAGTCCCAAGCGGGCCTTACAATGAGCAGTTCTTC
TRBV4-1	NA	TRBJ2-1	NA	CASSQRGIYNEQFF	TGCGCCAGCAGCCAGCGCGGGATTTACAATGAGCAGTTCTTC
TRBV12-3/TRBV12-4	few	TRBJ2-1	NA	CASRWGAPELGQFF	TGTGCCAGCAGGTGGGGAGCCCCTGAGTTAGGGCAGTTCTTC
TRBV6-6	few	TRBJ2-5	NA	CASSYPGRDLGEETQYF	TGTGCCAGCAGTTACCCCGGCCGGGACCTGGGGGAAGAGACCCAGTACTTC
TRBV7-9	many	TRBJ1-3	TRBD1	CASSLGTGASGNTIYF	TGTGCCAGCAGCTTAGGAACAGGGGCCTCTGGAAACACCATATATTTT
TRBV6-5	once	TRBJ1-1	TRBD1	CASSSAGTVVNTEAFF	TGTGCCAGCAGTTCGGCCGGGACAGTTGTGAACACTGAAGCTTTCTTT
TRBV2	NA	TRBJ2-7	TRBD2	CASSEGTSGLSSYEQYF	TGTGCCAGCAGTGAAGGGACTAGCGGTCTAAGCTCCTACGAGCAGTACTTC
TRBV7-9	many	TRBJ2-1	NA	CASSPPRGNEQFF	TGTGCCAGCAGCCCGCCTCGGGGTAATGAGCAGTTCTTC
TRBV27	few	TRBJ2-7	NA	CASGERWGYEQYF	TGTGCCAGCGGGGAGAGGTGGGGATACGAGCAGTACTTC
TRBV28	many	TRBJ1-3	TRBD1	CASRWGQGSGNTIYF	TGTGCCAGCAGGTGGGGACAGGGCTCTGGAAACACCATATATTTT
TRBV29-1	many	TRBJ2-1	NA	CSFPRSGRYNEQFF	TGCAGCTTCCCACGGAGCGGGCGGTACAATGAGCAGTTCTTC
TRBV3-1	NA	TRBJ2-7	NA	CASSLYSGLPPYEQYF	TGTGCCAGCAGCCTTTACTCAGGACTTCCCCCCTACGAGCAGTACTTC
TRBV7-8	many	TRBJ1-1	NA	CASSDIRGADEAFF	TGTGCCAGCAGTGATATTCGAGGGGCTGATGAAGCTTTCTTT
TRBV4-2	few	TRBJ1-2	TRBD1	CASSHSTTGGSYGYTF	TGTGCCAGCAGCCACTCTACCACAGGGGGCTCCTATGGCTACACCTTC
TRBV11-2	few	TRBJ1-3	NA	CASSFWDSTPGNTIYF	TGTGCCAGCAGCTTCTGGGACTCAACCCCTGGAAACACCATATATTTT
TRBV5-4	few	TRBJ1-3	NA	CASSLERGLNTIYF	TGTGCCAGCAGCTTGGAAAGGGGATTAAACACCATATATTTT
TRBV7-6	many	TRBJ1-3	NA	CASSPEGVMGNTIYF	TGTGCCAGCAGCCCTGAGGGAGTGATGGGAAACACCATATATTTT
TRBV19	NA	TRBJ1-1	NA	CASRSERSMNTEAFF	TGTGCCAGTAGATCTGAGCGTTCCATGAACACTGAAGCTTTCTTT
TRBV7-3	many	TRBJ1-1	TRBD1	CASSPQGGSITEAFF	TGTGCCAGCAGCCCCCAGGGGGGCAGTATAACTGAAGCTTTCTTT
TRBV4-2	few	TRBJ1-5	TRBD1	CASSRTGAGNQPQHF	TGTGCCAGCAGCCGGACAGGGGCTGGCAATCAGCCCCAGCATTTT
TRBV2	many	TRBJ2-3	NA	CASTVQGWPDTQYF	TGTGCCAGCACAGTACAGGGTTGGCCAGATACGCAGTATTTT
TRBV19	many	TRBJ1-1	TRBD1	CASIYGQGAAEAFF	TGTGCCAGTATCTACGGACAGGGCGCAGCTGAAGCTTTCTTT
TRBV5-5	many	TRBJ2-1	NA	CASSFPIYNEQFF	TGTGCCAGCAGCTTTCCGATTTACAATGAGCAGTTCTTC
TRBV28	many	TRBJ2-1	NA	CASSLVSYNEQFF	TGTGCCAGCAGCTTAGTCTCCTACAATGAGCAGTTCTTC
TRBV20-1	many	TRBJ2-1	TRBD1	CSYDGTGGKGEQFF	TGCAGTTACGACGGGACAGGGGGCAAGGGTGAGCAGTTCTTC
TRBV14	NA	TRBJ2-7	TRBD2	CASSQSRGEPGLAGFHEQYF	TGTGCCAGCAGCCAATCACGGGGGGAACCGGGACTAGCGGGATTCCACGAGCAGTACTTC
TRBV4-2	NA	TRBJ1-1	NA	CASSPLGNMNTEAFF	TGTGCCAGCAGCCCATTGGGGAACATGAACACTGAAGCTTTCTTT
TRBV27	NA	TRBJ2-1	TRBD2	CASSLALGLAPHYNEQFF	TGTGCCAGCAGTTTAGCCCTCGGACTAGCACCCCACTACAATGAGCAGTTCTTC